This T cell receptor beta chain was observed in a study of blood T cell repertoires in COVID-19 (TCRdb year 2020). General notes on the study: Samples covering the acute and convalescent phases of COVID-19 were provided by collaborators in the United States, Italy and Spain. Samples were obtained from the ongoing ImmuneRACE study (first 160 participants) and from 1,254 subjects provided by 6 global collaborators. Subjects who had been exposed to COVID-19, were actively infected with it, or had recovered from it provided the deeply sampled blood TCRbeta repertoires that made up the dataset. A freely available public database, intended as a resource for researchers studying the immune response to SARS-CoV-2, is where the repertoires were released. Where available, HLA class I and class II types were taken from metadata supplied by the sample provider and were not determined by assay-based typing. The prospective study material was composed of cDNA or gDNA derived from T cells, B-cell-depleted T cells, or PBMCs. A de-identified subject ID, COVID-19 status, age in years and sex were almost always included in the sample metadata.

Broad study findings and their caveats: The amount of clinical and demographic metadata varied by source and participant and was provided uncurated.

In the prospective study, participants were about 18 to 95 years old, resided in about 25 geographic areas of the United States, and were enrolled through a virtual design. In the prospective study, cohorts were assigned on the basis of participant-reported clinical history obtained from a screening survey and a study questionnaire. Recovered participants in ImmuneRACE Cohort 3 were defined as having two consecutive negative NP/OP PCR tests, clearance from a healthcare professional, or resolution of symptoms. Mobile phlebotomists in the prospective study collected whole blood, serum and a nasopharyngeal or oropharyngeal swab from every participant. Participants in the prospective study had the option to provide additional blood draws and questionnaires over an approximately 2-month period. Before DNA extraction, prospective study blood samples were shipped either frozen or at room temperature.

The immunoSEQ Assay, a bias-controlled multiplex PCR, was used to amplify TCRbeta CDR3 regions from genomic DNA. Processing in the source paper ran as follows. Nucleated cell counts per sample were estimated from amplification of reference gene primers within the assay. To quantify the absolute abundance of each unique TCRbeta CDR3 rearrangement, sequence reads were collapsed and filtered. For each sample, productive Simpson clonality was calculated by taking the square root of Simpson's diversity index across productive rearrangements. In its TCRdb copy, this immuneACCESS table keeps in-frame sequences only and misses some clones. Where compared with another copy, unresolved V genes explain less than half of these, and the others have no known cause. The DNA was the basis for D and trimming; V, J and clone size are from that table. This sample gives around 500,000 clones in total; 70% to 90% of them show up just once. Approximately 8% of the sample is held by the ten biggest clonotypes.

On this clone: Its specific antigen is unknown. No per-base quality is available; no much larger clone lies one base away.

From its cysteine to its phenylalanine, the CDR3 spans 12 amino acids. Just CDR3 DNA is preserved here, 36 bases in frame from base 1. Cut back by 1 base and 6 bases, the V and J ends lie 5 bases apart. CDR1 and CDR2 are drawn from the germline V gene: SGHNT, YENEEA. The chain links TRBV11-3 with TRBJ2-3, with the D gene uncertain. The clonotype comes from a woman aged 55-70 years who had recovered from COVID-19. The sequenced sample consisted of PBMCs or T cells enriched from blood (not recorded which). The DNA is TGTGCCAGCAGCTTAGTACTCGATACGCAGTATTTT. This sequence encodes CASSLVLDTQYF.